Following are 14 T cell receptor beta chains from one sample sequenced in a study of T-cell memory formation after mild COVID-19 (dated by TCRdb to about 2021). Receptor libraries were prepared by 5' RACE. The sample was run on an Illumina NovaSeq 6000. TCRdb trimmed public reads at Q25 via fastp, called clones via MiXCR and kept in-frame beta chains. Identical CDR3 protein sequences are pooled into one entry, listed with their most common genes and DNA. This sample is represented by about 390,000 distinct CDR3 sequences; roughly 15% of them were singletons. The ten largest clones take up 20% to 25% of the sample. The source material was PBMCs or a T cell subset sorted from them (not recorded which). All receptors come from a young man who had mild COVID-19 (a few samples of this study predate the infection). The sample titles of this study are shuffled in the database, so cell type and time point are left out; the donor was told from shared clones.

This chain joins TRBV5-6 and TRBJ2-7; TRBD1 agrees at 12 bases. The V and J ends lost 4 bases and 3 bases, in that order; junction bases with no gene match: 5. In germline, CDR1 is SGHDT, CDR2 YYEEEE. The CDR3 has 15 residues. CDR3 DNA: TGTGCCAGCAGCCGGGACAGGGGGCAGTTCTACGAGCAGTACTTC. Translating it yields CASSRDRGQFYEQYF.

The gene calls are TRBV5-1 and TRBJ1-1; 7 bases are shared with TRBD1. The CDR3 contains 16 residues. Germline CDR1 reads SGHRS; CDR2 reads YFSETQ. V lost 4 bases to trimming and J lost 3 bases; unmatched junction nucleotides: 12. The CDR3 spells CASSPAATGRDTEAFF. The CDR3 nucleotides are TGCGCCAGCAGCCCGGCGGCGACAGGGAGGGACACTGAAGCTTTCTTT.

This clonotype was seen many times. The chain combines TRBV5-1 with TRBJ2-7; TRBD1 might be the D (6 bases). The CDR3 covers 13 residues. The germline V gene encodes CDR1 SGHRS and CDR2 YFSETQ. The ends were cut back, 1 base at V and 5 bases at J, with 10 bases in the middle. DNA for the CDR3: TGCGCCAGCAGCTTGACAGGGATCGACGAGCAGTACGTC. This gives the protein CASSLTGIDEQYV.

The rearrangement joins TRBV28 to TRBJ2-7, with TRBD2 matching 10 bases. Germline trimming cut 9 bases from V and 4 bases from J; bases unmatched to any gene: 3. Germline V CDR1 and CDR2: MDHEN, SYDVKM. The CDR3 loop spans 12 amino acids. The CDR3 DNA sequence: TGTGCCAGTAGCGGGGGGAAATACGAGCAGTACGTC. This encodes CASSGGKYEQYV.

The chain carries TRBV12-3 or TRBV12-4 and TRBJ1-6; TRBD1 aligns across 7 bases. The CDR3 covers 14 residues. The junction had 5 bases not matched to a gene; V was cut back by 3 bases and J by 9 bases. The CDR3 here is CASSFQGGGSPLHF. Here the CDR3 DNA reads TGTGCCAGCAGTTTTCAGGGGGGAGGTTCACCCCTCCACTTT.

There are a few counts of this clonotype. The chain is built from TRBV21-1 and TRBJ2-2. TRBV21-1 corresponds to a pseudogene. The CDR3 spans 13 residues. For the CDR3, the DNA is TGTGCCAGCGTGGCGATAAGCACCGGGGAGCTGTTTTTT. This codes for CASVAISTGELFF.

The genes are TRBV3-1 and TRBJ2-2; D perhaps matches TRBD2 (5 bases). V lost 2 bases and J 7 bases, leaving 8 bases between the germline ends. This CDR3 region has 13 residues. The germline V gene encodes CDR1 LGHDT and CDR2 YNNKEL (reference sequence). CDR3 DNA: TGTGCCAGCAGCCAAATTCGGGGCGGGGAGCTGTTTTTT. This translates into CASSQIRGGELFF.

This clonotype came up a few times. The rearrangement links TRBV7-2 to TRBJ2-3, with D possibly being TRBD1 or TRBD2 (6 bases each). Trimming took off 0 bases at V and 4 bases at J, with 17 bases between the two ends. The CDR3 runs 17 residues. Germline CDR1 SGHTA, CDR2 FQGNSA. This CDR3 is CASSLARGEEGADTQYF. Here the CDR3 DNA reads TGTGCCAGCAGCTTAGCCCGGGGTGAGGAGGGGGCAGATACGCAGTATTTT.

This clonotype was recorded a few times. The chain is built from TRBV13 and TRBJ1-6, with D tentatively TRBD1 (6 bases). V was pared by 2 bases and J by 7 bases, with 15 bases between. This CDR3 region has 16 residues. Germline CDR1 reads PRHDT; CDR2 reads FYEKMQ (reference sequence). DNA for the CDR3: TGTGCCAGCAGCTTATCAAGGGGGTCGGCCAATTCACCCCTCCACTTT. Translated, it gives CASSLSRGSANSPLHF.

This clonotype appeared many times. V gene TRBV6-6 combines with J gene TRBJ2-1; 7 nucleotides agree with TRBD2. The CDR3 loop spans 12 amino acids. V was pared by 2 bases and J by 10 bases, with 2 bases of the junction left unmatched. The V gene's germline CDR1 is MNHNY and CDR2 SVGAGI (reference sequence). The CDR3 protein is CASSYDGGEQFF. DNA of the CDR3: TGTGCCAGCAGTTACGACGGGGGGGAGCAGTTCTTC.

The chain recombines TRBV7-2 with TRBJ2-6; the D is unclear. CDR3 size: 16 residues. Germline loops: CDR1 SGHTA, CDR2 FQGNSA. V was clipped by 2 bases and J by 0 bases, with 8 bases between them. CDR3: CASSLSGFSGANVLTF. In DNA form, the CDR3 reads TGTGCCAGCAGCTTAAGTGGGTTCTCTGGGGCCAACGTCCTGACTTTC. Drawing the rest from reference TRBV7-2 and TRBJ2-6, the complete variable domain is GAGVSQSPSNKVTEKGKDVELRCDPISGHTALYWYRQSLGQGLEFLIYFQGNSAPDKSGLPSDRFSAERTGGSVSTLTIQRTQQEDSAVYLCASSLSGFSGANVLTFGAGSRLTVL.

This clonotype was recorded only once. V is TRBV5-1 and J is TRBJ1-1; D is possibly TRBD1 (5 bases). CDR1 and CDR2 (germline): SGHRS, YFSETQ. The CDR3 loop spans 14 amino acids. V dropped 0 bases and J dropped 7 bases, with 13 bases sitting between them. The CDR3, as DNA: TGCGCCAGCAGCTTGGCGGGGGACCGGGGTGAAGCTTTCTTT. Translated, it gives CASSLAGDRGEAFF.

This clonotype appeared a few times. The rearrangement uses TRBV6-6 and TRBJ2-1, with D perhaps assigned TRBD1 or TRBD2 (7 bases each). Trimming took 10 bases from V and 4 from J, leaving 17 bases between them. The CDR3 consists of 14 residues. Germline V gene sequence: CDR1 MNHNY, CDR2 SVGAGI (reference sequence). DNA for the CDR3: TGTGCCATCCACCCGGGGGGACAGTACAATGAGCAGTTCTTC. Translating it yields CAIHPGGQYNEQFF.

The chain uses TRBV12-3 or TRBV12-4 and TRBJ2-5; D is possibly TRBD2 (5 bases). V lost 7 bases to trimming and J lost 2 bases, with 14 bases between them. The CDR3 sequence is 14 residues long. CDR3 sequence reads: CASTPAGQQETQYF. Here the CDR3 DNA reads TGTGCCAGCACCCCGGCGGGCCAACAAGAGACCCAGTACTTC.